The present TCR beta chain was sequenced within a study of blood T cell repertoires in COVID-19. Study-wide context: From T cells, B-cell-depleted T cells, or PBMCs came the material, which was cDNA or gDNA.

V shed 6 bases, J shed 4 bases, and the junction held 8 bases outside the gene matches. Germline V gene sequence: CDR1 SGHTA, CDR2 FQGTGA. The CDR3 loop spans 15 amino acids. Study processing details: Estimation of nucleated cell counts was performed using reference gene primer amplification. Profiling relied on immunoSEQ multiplex PCR, and the TCRdb table lists in-frame clones only, not all of them. D and trimming come from the DNA, and the V and J calls and clone size come from that table. The profile covers roughly 250,000 clones, with around nine tenths appearing a single time and 2% to 2.5% taken by the ten largest.

Sequences were obtained from peripheral blood. The V gene is TRBV7-3, the J gene TRBJ2-2, with 7 bases lining up with TRBD1. This receptor was obtained from a woman between 35 and 50 years old who had recovered from COVID-19. The CDR3 region is CASSFTGVGTGELFF. The CDR3, as DNA: TGTGCCAGCAGTTTCACAGGGGTGGGCACCGGGGAGCTGTTTTTT.